This TCR beta chain was documented in a study of regulatory T cells in long-lasting Graves disease. Study in general: The study counted Graves' disease as persistent given over 5 years of antithyroid drugs and positive TSH receptor antibodies. Regarding the study as a whole: Patients with persistent disease showed a bias toward TRBV28, TRBJ1-2 and TRBJ2-5. In persistent patients, shared public clonotypes (2,741) outnumbered those in new patients (almost 1,000). Compared with new cases, persistent Graves' patients showed reduced TCR diversity.

Indicated time point: persistent/refractory GD, antithyroid drugs over 5 years with positive TRAb. RNA isolated from PBMCs was used to make the TCR library. This clonotype showed up many times. The target antigen is unknown. According to the study, TCR beta libraries were built with iRepertoire HTBI primers and CDR3-region Arm-PCR. TCRdb re-called the multiplex PCR reads with MiXCR, one entry per CDR3 protein. The sample includes about 470,000 distinct CDR3 sequences, 20% to 25% of them seen just once. The CDR3 runs 16 residues. The germline V gene has CDR1 MDHEN and CDR2 SYDVKM. Unmatched junction bases numbered 14, after V lost 7 bases and J lost 4 bases.

The TCR sequence derives from a female donor with Graves disease. The source was peripheral blood mononuclear cells (PBMCs), collected when the disease was refractory, from a patient treated with antithyroid drugs. This chain joins TRBV28 and TRBJ2-5, with 8 bases matching TRBD2. CDR3: CASKISGTGGAETQYF. Here the CDR3 DNA reads TGTGCCAGCAAGATTTCCGGGACCGGGGGGGCAGAGACCCAGTACTTC.